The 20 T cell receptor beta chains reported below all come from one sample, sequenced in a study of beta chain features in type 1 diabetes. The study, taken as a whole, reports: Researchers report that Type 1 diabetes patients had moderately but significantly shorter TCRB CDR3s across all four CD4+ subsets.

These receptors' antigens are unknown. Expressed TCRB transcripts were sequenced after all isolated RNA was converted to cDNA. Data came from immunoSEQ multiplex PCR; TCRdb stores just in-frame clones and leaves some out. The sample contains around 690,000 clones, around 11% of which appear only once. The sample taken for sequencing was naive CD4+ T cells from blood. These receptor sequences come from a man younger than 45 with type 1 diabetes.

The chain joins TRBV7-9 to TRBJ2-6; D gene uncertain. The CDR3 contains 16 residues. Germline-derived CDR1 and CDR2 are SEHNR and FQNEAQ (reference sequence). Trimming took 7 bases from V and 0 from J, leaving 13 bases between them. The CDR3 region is CASTLRRSSGANVLTF. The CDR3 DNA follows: TGTGCCAGCACCCTTAGGCGTAGCTCTGGGGCCAACGTCCTGACTTTC. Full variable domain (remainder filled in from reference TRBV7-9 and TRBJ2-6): DTGVSQNPRHKITKRGQNVTFRCDPISEHNRLYWYRQTLGQGPEFLTYFQNEAQLEKSRLLSDRFSAERPKGSFSTLEIQRTEQGDSAMYLCASTLRRSSGANVLTFGAGSRLTVL.

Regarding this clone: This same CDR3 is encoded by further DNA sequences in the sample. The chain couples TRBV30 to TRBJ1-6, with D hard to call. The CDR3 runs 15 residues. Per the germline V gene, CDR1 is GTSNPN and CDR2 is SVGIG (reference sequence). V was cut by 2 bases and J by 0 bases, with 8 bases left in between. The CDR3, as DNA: TGTGCCTGGAGTCGTGGGAGCTCCTATAATTCACCCCTCCACTTT. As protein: CAWSRGSSYNSPLHF. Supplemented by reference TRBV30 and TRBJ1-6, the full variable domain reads SQTIHQWPATLVQPVGSPLSLECTVEGTSNPNLYWYRQAAGRGLQLLFYSVGIGQISSEVPQNLSASRPQDRQFILSSKKLLLSDSGFYLCAWSRGSSYNSPLHFGNGTRLTVT.

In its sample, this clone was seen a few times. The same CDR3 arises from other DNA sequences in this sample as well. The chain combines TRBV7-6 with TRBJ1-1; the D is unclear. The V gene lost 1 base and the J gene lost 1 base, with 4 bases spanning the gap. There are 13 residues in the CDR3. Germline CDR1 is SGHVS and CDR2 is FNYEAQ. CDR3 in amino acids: CASSLDSNTEAFF. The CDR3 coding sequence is TGTGCCAGCAGCTTAGATTCGAACACTGAAGCTTTCTTT.

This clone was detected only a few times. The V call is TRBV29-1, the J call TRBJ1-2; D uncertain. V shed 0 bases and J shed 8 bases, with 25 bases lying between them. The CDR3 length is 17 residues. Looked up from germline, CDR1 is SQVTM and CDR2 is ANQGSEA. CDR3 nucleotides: TGCAGCGTTGAAGATCTTCCGGGAAGGCACGGTTTCTTAGGCTACACCTTC. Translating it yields CSVEDLPGRHGFLGYTF.

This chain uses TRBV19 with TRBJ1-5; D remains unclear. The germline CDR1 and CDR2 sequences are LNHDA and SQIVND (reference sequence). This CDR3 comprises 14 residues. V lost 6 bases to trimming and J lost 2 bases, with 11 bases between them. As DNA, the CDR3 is TGTGCCAGTAGGAGGGATGGGGGCAATCAGCCCCAGCATTTT. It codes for CASRRDGGNQPQHF. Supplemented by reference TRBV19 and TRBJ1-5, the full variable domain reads DGGITQSPKYLFRKEGQNVTLSCEQNLNHDAMYWYRQDPGQGLRLIYYSQIVNDFQKGDIAEGYSVSREKKESFPLTVTSAQKNPTAFYLCASRRDGGNQPQHFGDGTRLSIL.

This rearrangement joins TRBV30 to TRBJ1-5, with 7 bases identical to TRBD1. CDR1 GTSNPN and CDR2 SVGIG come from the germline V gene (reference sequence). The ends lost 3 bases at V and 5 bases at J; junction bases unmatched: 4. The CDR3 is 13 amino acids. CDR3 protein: CAWSLDRDQPQHF. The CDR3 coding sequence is TGTGCCTGGAGCCTCGACAGGGATCAGCCCCAGCATTTT.

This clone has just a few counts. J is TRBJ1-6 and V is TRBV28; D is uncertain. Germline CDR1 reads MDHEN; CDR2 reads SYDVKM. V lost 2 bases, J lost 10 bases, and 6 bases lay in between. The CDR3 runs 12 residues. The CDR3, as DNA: TGTGCCAGCAGTTTACCCCAATCACCCCTCCACTTT. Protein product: CASSLPQSPLHF.

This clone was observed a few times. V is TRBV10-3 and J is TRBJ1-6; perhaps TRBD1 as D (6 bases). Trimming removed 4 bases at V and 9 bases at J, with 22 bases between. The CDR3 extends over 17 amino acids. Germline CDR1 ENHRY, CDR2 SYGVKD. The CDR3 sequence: CAISVTGGGSYLSPLHF. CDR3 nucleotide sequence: TGTGCCATCAGTGTCACGGGGGGCGGAAGCTATCTTTCACCCCTCCACTTT.

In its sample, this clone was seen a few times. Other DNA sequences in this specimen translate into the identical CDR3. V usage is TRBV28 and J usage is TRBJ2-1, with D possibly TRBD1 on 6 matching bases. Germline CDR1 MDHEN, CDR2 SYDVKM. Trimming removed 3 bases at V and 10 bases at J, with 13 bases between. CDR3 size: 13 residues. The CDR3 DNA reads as TGTGCCAGCAGTTTCAGGCAGGGGCGGGAGCAGTTCTTC. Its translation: CASSFRQGREQFF.

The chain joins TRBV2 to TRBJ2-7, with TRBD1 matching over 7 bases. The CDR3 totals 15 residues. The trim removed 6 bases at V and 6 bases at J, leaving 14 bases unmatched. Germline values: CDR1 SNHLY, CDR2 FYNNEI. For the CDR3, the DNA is TGTGCCAGCAGATCCGGGACAGCACCCCCAGGCGAGCAGTACTTC. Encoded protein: CASRSGTAPPGEQYF. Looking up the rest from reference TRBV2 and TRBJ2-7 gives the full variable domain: EPEVTQTPSHQVTQMGQEVILRCVPISNHLYFYWYRQILGQKVEFLVSFYNNEISEKSEIFDDQFSVERPDGSNFTLKIRSTKLEDSAMYFCASRSGTAPPGEQYFGPGTRLTVT.

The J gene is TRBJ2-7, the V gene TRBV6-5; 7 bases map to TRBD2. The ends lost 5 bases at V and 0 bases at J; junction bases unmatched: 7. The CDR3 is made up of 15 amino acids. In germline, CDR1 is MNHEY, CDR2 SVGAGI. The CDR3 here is CASSRAGDLSYEQYF. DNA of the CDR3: TGTGCCAGCAGTCGCGCGGGGGACCTCTCCTACGAGCAGTACTTC.

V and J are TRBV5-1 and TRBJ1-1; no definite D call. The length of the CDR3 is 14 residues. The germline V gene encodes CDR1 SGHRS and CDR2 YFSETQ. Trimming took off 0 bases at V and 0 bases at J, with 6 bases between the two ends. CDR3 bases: TGCGCCAGCAGCTTGGAAAGGGTGAACACTGAAGCTTTCTTT. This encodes CASSLERVNTEAFF.

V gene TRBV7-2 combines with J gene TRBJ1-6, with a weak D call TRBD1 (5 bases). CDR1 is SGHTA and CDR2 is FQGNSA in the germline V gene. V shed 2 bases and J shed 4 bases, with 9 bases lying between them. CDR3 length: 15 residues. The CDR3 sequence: CASSLPRVYNSPLHF. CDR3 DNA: TGTGCCAGCAGCTTACCCAGGGTGTATAATTCACCCCTCCACTTT.

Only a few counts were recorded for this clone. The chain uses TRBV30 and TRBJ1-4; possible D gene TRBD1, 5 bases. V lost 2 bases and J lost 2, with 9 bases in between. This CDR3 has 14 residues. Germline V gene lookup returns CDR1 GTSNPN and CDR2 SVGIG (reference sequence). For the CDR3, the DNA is TGTGCCTGGAGTTACCGGGACACTAATGAAAAACTGTTTTTT. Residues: CAWSYRDTNEKLFF. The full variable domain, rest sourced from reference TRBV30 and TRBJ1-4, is SQTIHQWPATLVQPVGSPLSLECTVEGTSNPNLYWYRQAAGRGLQLLFYSVGIGQISSEVPQNLSASRPQDRQFILSSKKLLLSDSGFYLCAWSYRDTNEKLFFGSGTQLSVL.

CDR3 residues: CASSVSRGEGYTF. CDR3 coding DNA: TGTGCCAGCAGCGTCTCGCGGGGGGAAGGCTACACCTTC. This chain links TRBV9 with TRBJ1-2, with D tentatively TRBD1 (5 bases). Germline-derived CDR1 and CDR2 are SGDLS and YYNGEE. The CDR3 sequence is 13 residues long. The V end lost 2 bases, the J end lost 8 bases, and 13 bases lay between the germline ends.

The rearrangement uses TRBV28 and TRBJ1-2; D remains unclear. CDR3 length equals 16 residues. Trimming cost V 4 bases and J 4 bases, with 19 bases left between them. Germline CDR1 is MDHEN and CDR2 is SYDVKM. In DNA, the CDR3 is TGTGCCAGCAGTTCAACGTCGGTCCCGCTTTCCTATGGCTACACCTTC. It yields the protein CASSSTSVPLSYGYTF.

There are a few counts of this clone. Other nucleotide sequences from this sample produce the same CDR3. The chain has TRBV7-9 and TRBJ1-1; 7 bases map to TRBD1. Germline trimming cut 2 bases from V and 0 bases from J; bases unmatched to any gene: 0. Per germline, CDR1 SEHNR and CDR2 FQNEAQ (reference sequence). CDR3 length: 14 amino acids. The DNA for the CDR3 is TGTGCCAGCAGCTTAACAGGGGTGAACACTGAAGCTTTCTTT. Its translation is CASSLTGVNTEAFF.

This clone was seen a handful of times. CDR3 in amino acids: CAIRDRTGNQETQYF. The CDR3 bases are TGTGCCATCAGGGATCGGACAGGGAACCAAGAGACCCAGTACTTC. The chain combines TRBV10-3 with TRBJ2-5; 8 bases are shared with TRBD1. The ends lost 6 bases at V and 0 bases at J; junction bases unmatched: 6. From germline, CDR1 is ENHRY and CDR2 SYGVKD. This CDR3 is 15 amino acids long.

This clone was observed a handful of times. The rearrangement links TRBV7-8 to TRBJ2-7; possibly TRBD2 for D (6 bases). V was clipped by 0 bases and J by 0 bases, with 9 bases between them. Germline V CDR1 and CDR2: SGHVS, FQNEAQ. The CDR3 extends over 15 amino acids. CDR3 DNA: TGTGCCAGCAGCTTAGCGGACGGGAGCTCCTACGAGCAGTACTTC. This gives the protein CASSLADGSSYEQYF.

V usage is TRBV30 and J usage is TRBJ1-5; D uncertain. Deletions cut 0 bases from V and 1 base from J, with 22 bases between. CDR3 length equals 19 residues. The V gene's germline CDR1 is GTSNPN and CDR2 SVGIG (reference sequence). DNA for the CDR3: TGTGCCTGGAGTGTAAGCCGGGCCCTCGGCTACACAAGCAATCAGCCCCAGCATTTT. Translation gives CAWSVSRALGYTSNQPQHF.